This T cell receptor (beta chain) was sequenced in a study of cytomegalovirus exposure and HLA in healthy donors. Study-wide results and limits: According to a later analysis, TCR clusters from the first cohort tended to co-occur in the 120 or so validation repertoires. High sensitivity and specificity were reportedly achieved when the classifier diagnosed cytomegalovirus status.

Using immunoSEQ multiplex PCR, the repertoire was profiled, and TCRdb retains in-frame clones only, with some absent. Among over 85,000 clones, 70% to 90% were seen once, and the ten largest hold roughly 1.4%. With regard to this clone: The antigen is undetermined.

The germline CDR1 and CDR2 sequences are MNHNS and SASEGT. Trimming took off 3 bases at V and 5 bases at J, with 19 bases between the two ends. CDR3 length equals 16 residues. Donors were drawn from the roughly 120-subject validation cohort, separate from the roughly 610-subject first cohort. The source material was PBMCs. J is TRBJ2-5 and V is TRBV6-1, with a tentative D call TRBD2 (5 bases). The clonotype was recovered from a woman aged 25 to 39 in good health and CMV-seropositive. The CDR3 protein is CASSDPYSREKETQYF. In DNA form, the CDR3 reads TGTGCCAGCAGTGACCCCTATTCCCGGGAAAAGGAGACCCAGTACTTC.